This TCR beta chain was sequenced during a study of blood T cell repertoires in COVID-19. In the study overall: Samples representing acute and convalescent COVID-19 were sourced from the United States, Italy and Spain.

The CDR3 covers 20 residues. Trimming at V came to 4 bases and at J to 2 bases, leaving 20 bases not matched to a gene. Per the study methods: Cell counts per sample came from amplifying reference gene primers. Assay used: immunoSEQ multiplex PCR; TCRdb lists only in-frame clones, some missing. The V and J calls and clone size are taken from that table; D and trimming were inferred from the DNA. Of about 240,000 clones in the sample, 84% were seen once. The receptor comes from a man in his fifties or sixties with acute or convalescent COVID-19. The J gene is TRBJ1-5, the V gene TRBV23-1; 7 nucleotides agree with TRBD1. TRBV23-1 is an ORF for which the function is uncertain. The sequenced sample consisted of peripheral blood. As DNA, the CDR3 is TGCGCCAGCAGTCGTCCGTATCGGACAGGTCCTCAAGGGGGCAATCAGCCCCAGCATTTT. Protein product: CASSRPYRTGPQGGNQPQHF.